These 9 T cell receptor beta chains originate from one sample sequenced in a study of Tregs in tolerant kidney transplant recipients. Generated by immunoSEQ multiplex PCR, the TCRdb table keeps only in-frame clones and is missing some. This table lists about 48,000 clones. The input for sequencing was CD4+ T cells from blood, taken before the transplant. The receptors derive from a human donor who received a combined kidney and bone marrow transplant.

Of note for this clone: The CDR3 extends 3 residues past the end of the read, so its final part is completed from the germline J gene. J is TRBJ2-3 and V is TRBV11-2; unclear D gene. With 5 bases removed from V and 3 bases from J, the gap between germline ends came to 3 bases. The CDR3 contains 11 residues. Germline CDR1 and CDR2: SGHAT and FQNNGV. The CDR3 loop is CASSRTDTQYF. The sequenced CDR3 bases are TGTGCCAGCAGCCGGACAGATACG.

With regard to this clone: The sequenced fragment ends 3 residues before the CDR3 boundary, so the rest is inferred from the germline J gene. The rearrangement links TRBV5-1 to TRBJ2-7, with TRBD1 identical over 7 bases. CDR3 length: 14 residues. The V gene end was trimmed by 3 bases and the J gene end by 5 bases; junction bases not matched to a gene: 8. Germline V lookup: CDR1 SGHRS, CDR2 YFSETQ. The part of the CDR3 DNA that was read is TGCGCCAGCAGCTCCACAGGGACAGTCCACGAG. Its translation is CASSSTGTVHE. Given in full, the CDR3 is CASSSTGTVHEQYF. Full variable domain (remainder filled in from reference TRBV5-1 and TRBJ2-7): KAGVTQTPRYLIKTRGQQVTLSCSPISGHRSVSWYQQTPGQGLQFLFEYFSETQRNKGNFPGRFSGRQFSNSRSEMNVSTLELGDSALYLCASSSTGTVHEQYFGPGTRLTVT.

As concerns this clone: The read terminates 3 residues before the CDR3 end, so the remaining end is supplied by the germline J gene. The chain is built from TRBV2 and TRBJ1-6; D is undetermined. The CDR3 runs 14 residues. Trimming took 2 bases from V and 7 from J, leaving 9 bases between them. CDR1 is SNHLY and CDR2 is FYNNEI in the germline V gene. Partial CDR3 DNA: TGTGCCAGCAGTGAAAGGGCCGAAAATTCACCC. Translating gives CASSERAENSP. The full-length CDR3 reads as CASSERAENSPLHF.

Turning to this clone: The CDR3 is cut off 3 residues early in the read; its end comes from the germline J gene. V is TRBV5-6 and J is TRBJ1-4; D gene uncertain. V lost 0 bases and J lost 8, with 8 bases in between. There are 13 residues in the CDR3. Looked up from germline, CDR1 is SGHDT and CDR2 is YYEEEE. The sequenced CDR3 bases are TGTGCCAGCAGCTTGGCCGGGGTCGAAAAA. Translation gives CASSLAGVEK. In full, the CDR3 reads CASSLAGVEKLFF. Complete variable domain (other parts from reference TRBV5-6 and TRBJ1-4): DAGVTQSPTHLIKTRGQQVTLRCSPKSGHDTVSWYQQALGQGPQFIFQYYEEEERQRGNFPDRFSGHQFPNYSSELNVNALLLGDSALYLCASSLAGVEKLFFGSGTQLSVL.

About this clone itself: Sequencing ends 3 residues short of the CDR3 end; the germline J gene provides the rest. The J gene is TRBJ2-1, the V gene TRBV18; D uncertain. The CDR3 is 13 amino acids. Trimming cost V 6 bases and J 5 bases, with 11 bases left between them. Germline lookup yields CDR1 KGHSH and CDR2 LQKENI. CDR3 residues: CASSPAIDNEQFF. The DNA read from the CDR3 is TGTGCCAGCTCCCCCGCGATAGACAATGAG.

About this clone: The read comes to an end 3 residues before the CDR3 does, leaving the germline J gene to fill in the end. This rearrangement joins TRBV2 to TRBJ1-4; perhaps TRBD1 as D (5 bases). V lost 4 bases and J 2 bases, leaving 8 bases between the germline ends. Germline V gene sequence: CDR1 SNHLY, CDR2 FYNNEI. The CDR3 contains 14 residues. CDR3: CASSGQTTNEKLFF. The sequenced CDR3 bases are TGTGCCAGCAGTGGACAGACTACTAATGAAAAA.

Details on this clone: The CDR3 extends 3 residues past the end of the read, so its final part is completed from the germline J gene. The gene calls are TRBV2 and TRBJ2-7; 7 nucleotides agree with TRBD2. From germline, CDR1 is SNHLY and CDR2 FYNNEI. This CDR3 region has 15 residues. With 5 bases clipped from V and 0 bases from J, the junction kept 7 bases outside the gene matches. The sequenced part of the CDR3 DNA is TGTGCCAGCAGTACCGGGACTAAGAGCTCCTACGAG. This encodes CASSTGTKSSYE. The full CDR3 protein reads CASSTGTKSSYEQYF. Full variable domain (remainder filled in from reference TRBV2 and TRBJ2-7): EPEVTQTPSHQVTQMGQEVILRCVPISNHLYFYWYRQILGQKVEFLVSFYNNEISEKSEIFDDQFSVERPDGSNFTLKIRSTKLEDSAMYFCASSTGTKSSYEQYFGPGTRLTVT.

Concerning this clone itself: One end of the junction varies from germline; a read error may be responsible. The read finishes 3 residues shy of the CDR3 end, and the germline J gene is used to complete it. This chain links TRBV7-7 with TRBJ2-5, with TRBD1 as a possible D gene (6 bases). CDR3 size: 13 residues. In germline, CDR1 is SSHAT, CDR2 FNYEAQ (reference sequence). The CDR3: CASSFRGQETQYF. The DNA read from the CDR3 is TGTGCTAGCAGCTTCAGGGGTCAAGAGACC. Using reference TRBV7-7 and TRBJ2-5 for the parts outside the CDR3, the full variable domain is GAGVSQSPRYKVTKRGQDVTLRCDPISSHATLYWYQQALGQGPEFLTYFNYEAQPDKSGLPSDRFSAERPEGSISTLTIQRTEQRDSAMYRCASSFRGQETQYFGPGTRLLVL.

A remark on this clone: The read ends 3 residues shy of where the CDR3 ends; the end is completed using the germline J gene. The chain carries TRBV19 and TRBJ1-1; TRBD1 aligns across 7 bases. The trim removed 0 bases at V and 0 bases at J, leaving 4 bases unmatched. This CDR3 has 16 residues. Per the germline V gene, CDR1 is LNHDA and CDR2 is SQIVND (reference sequence). The part of the CDR3 DNA that was read is TGTGCCAGTAGTATAGATACAGGGGTCATGAACACTGAA. Amino acid sequence: CASSIDTGVMNTE. The CDR3, in full, reads CASSIDTGVMNTEAFF.